Described below is a single T cell receptor beta chain sequence and its context. Germline assignment: CDR1 LNHNV and CDR2 YYDKDF (reference sequence). Trimming removed 0 bases at V and 5 bases at J, with 8 bases between. This CDR3 region has 14 residues. These data belong to a study of cytomegalovirus exposure and HLA in healthy donors. Primers for the PCR totalled 60 Vbeta and 13 Jbeta. Only in-frame clones appear in the TCRdb table, and some are missing; sequencing was by immunoSEQ multiplex PCR. The sample shows some 130,000 clones, 70% to 80% of them seen only once. The sequence was obtained from a female donor in good health and CMV-seropositive. J is TRBJ1-5 and V is TRBV15, with no clear D. Sample: PBMCs. The CDR3 loop reads CATSRDDLYQPQHF. The CDR3 DNA reads as TGTGCCACCAGCAGAGATGACTTGTATCAGCCCCAGCATTTT.